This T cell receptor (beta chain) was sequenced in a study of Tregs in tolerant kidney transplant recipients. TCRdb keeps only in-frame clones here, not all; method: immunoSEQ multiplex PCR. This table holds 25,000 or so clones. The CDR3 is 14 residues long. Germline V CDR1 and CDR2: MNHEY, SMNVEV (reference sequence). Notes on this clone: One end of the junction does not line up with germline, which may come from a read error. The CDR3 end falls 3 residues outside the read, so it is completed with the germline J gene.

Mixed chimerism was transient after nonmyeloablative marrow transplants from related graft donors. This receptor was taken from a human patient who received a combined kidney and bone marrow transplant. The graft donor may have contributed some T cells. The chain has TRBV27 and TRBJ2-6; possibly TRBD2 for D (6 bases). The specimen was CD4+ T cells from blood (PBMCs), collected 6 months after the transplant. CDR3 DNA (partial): TGTGCCACCAGTTGGGGGGCTGGGGCCAACGTC. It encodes CATSWGAGANV. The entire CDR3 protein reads CATSWGAGANVLTF.